Listed here are 10 T cell receptor beta chains from one sample, sequenced in a study of beta chain features in type 1 diabetes. Expressed TCRB transcripts got sequenced, as all isolated RNA was reverse transcribed. Produced via immunoSEQ multiplex PCR; TCRdb's table is partial and in-frame only. The table shows a few hundred thousand clones, with 25% to 30% occurring only once. Material for sequencing was central memory CD4+ T cells from blood. These receptors originate from a man aged 30 to 39 in good health.

Note on this clone: A much larger clone differs from this one at a single base, so this may be a read error. The sample carries other DNA sequences with the same CDR3. The chain carries TRBV10-3 and TRBJ2-5; no firm D call. The CDR3 has 14 residues. Trimming removed 0 bases at V and 4 bases at J, with 9 bases between. The germline gives CDR1 ENHRY, CDR2 SYGVKD. CDR3 nucleotide sequence: TGTGCCATCAGTGAGTCGAACAGTCGAGAGACCCAGTACTTC. Amino acid sequence: CAISESNSRETQYF.

The rearrangement joins TRBV11-2 to TRBJ2-3; 8 bases agree with TRBD2. Germline V gives CDR1 SGHAT, CDR2 FQNNGV. This CDR3 has 14 residues. With V trimmed by 5 bases and J by 2 bases, 3 bases remained unmatched. The CDR3 reads CASSPGGYTDTQYF. For the CDR3, the DNA is TGTGCCAGCAGCCCGGGGGGGTACACAGATACGCAGTATTTT.

The rearrangement joins TRBV7-2 to TRBJ2-3; the D gene could be TRBD1 or TRBD2 (6 bases each). Germline V gene data show CDR1 as SGHTA and CDR2 as FQGNSA. V was cut by 5 bases and J by 0 bases, with 15 bases left in between. The CDR3 contains 16 residues. The CDR3 coding sequence is TGTGCCAGCAGCCCTTCGTGGGGGGCTAGCACAGATACGCAGTATTTT. It yields the protein CASSPSWGASTDTQYF.

The chain has TRBV4-3 and TRBJ2-2; D unresolved. The CDR3 totals 14 residues. Germline values: CDR1 LGHNA, CDR2 YSLEER. The V end lost 1 base, the J end lost 2 bases, and 5 bases lay between the germline ends. Here the CDR3 reads CASSQVFNTGELFF. In DNA form, the CDR3 reads TGCGCCAGCAGCCAAGTTTTTAACACCGGGGAGCTGTTTTTT.

This clone was picked up a small number of times. The chain is built from TRBV18 and TRBJ2-3, with 10 bases that match TRBD2. The CDR3 has 16 residues. In germline, CDR1 is KGHSH, CDR2 LQKENI. J was trimmed by 1 base and V by 4 bases; bases with no gene match: 5. As DNA, the CDR3 is TGTGCCAGCTCACTACTTCTAGCGGGGGGCACAGATACGCAGTATTTT. Its protein is CASSLLLAGGTDTQYF.

The J gene is TRBJ2-1, the V gene TRBV27; 7 bases fit TRBD2. J lost 4 bases, V lost 3 bases, and 3 bases had no gene match. The germline V gene encodes CDR1 MNHEY and CDR2 SMNVEV (reference sequence). This CDR3 region has 14 residues. CDR3: CASSLRTRYNEQFF. The CDR3 coding sequence is TGTGCCAGCAGTTTGCGGACTAGGTACAATGAGCAGTTCTTC.

The chain joins TRBV28 to TRBJ2-5; 7 bases align to TRBD1. This CDR3 is built from 13 residues. The J segment lost 4 bases and the V segment lost 11 bases, leaving 10 bases of the junction unmatched. The germline gives CDR1 MDHEN, CDR2 SYDVKM. DNA of the CDR3: TGTGCCGCGAAGACAGGGACCTTAGAGACCCAGTACTTC. Translated, it gives CAAKTGTLETQYF. The whole variable domain, filled in from reference TRBV28 and TRBJ2-5, reads DVKVTQSSRYLVKRTGEKVFLECVQDMDHENMFWYRQDPGLGLRLIYFSYDVKMKEKGDIPEGYSVSREKKERFSLILESASTNQTSMYLCAAKTGTLETQYFGPGTRLLVL.

This chain joins TRBV18 and TRBJ1-2; D not certain. Between the trimmed V and J ends, which lost 4 bases and 1 base, there was a span of 10 bases. The CDR3 is made up of 14 amino acids. Germline loops: CDR1 KGHSH, CDR2 LQKENI. CDR3: CASSRYDLNYGYTF. The CDR3 bases are TGTGCCAGCTCACGGTACGACCTTAACTATGGCTACACCTTC.

This clone was seen once. The chain is built from TRBV15 and TRBJ2-7; 10 nucleotides agree with TRBD1. There are 17 residues in the CDR3. Germline assignment: CDR1 LNHNV and CDR2 YYDKDF (reference sequence). V was clipped by 0 bases and J by 4 bases; unmatched bases: 9. This chain's CDR3 is CATSREDRDRGYYEQYF. Here the CDR3 DNA reads TGTGCCACCAGCAGAGAAGATCGGGACAGGGGATATTACGAGCAGTACTTC. The full variable domain, in which reference TRBV15 and TRBJ2-7 provide the parts outside the CDR3, is DAMVIQNPRYQVTQFGKPVTLSCSQTLNHNVMYWYQQKSSQAPKLLFHYYDKDFNNEADTPDNFQSRRPNTSFCFLDIRSPGLGDTAMYLCATSREDRDRGYYEQYFGPGTRLTVT.

This clone has more than one count but fewer than ten. The CDR3 protein is CASSSLSFEQYF. For the CDR3, the DNA is TGTGCCAGCAGTTCCCTGAGCTTCGAGCAGTACTTC. This sequence joins TRBV6-1 and TRBJ2-7; no clear D. V was pared by 5 bases and J by 6 bases, with 11 bases between. This CDR3 has 12 amino acids. Germline CDR1 reads MNHNS; CDR2 reads SASEGT.